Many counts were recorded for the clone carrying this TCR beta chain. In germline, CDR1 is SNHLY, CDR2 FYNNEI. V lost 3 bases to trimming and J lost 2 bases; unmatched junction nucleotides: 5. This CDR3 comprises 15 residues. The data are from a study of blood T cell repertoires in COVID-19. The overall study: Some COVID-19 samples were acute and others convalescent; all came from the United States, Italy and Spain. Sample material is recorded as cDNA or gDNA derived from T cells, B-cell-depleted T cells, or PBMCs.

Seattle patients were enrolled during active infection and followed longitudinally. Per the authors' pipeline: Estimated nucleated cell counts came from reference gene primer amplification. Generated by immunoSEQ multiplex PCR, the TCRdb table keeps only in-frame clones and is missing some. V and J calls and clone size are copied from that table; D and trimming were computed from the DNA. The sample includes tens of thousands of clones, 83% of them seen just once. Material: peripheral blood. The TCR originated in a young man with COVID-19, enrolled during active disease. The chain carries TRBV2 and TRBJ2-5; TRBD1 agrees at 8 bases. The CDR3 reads CASSDSRGRQETQYF. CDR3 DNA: TGTGCCAGCAGTGACTCCAGGGGGCGGCAAGAGACCCAGTACTTC.